This TCR beta chain stems from a study of blood T cell repertoires in COVID-19. Looking at the study overall: COVID-19 samples from acute and convalescent phases originated in the United States, Italy and Spain. T cells, B-cell-depleted T cells, or PBMCs provided the cDNA or gDNA that served as material.

V gave up 2 bases and J gave up 3 bases; unmatched junction bases: 8. The CDR3 is made up of 16 amino acids. Looked up from germline, CDR1 is SGHRS and CDR2 is YFSETQ. As processed by the authors: The assay estimated nucleated cells by amplifying reference gene primers. The table came from immunoSEQ multiplex PCR; TCRdb's copy has only in-frame clones and leaves some out. The V and J calls and clone size come from that table; D and trimming were worked out from the DNA. Counted here are 26,000 or so clones, 87% occurring once; the ten biggest clones make up about 17%. The chain carries TRBV5-1 and TRBJ2-7, with TRBD2 matching 10 bases. This clonotype was obtained from a human donor in a cohort sampled during active COVID-19. Sequencing used peripheral blood. This chain's CDR3 is CASSLIAGGSGYEQYF. Written as DNA, the CDR3 is TGCGCCAGCAGCTTAATAGCGGGGGGTTCCGGCTACGAGCAGTACTTC.